The entry that follows covers one TCR beta chain sequence. No antigen is known for it. The data were taken from a study of cytomegalovirus exposure and HLA in healthy donors. Study results and limitations: High sensitivity and specificity were reportedly achieved when the classifier diagnosed cytomegalovirus status. The investigators catalogued 150 to 200 TCR beta chains as cytomegalovirus-associated. Confirmation in vitro established that a few CMV-associated chains were specific for CMV antigens.

CDR1 and CDR2 (germline): LGHNA, YSLEER. Trimming took 4 bases from V and 1 from J; bases not matched to a gene: 1. There are 14 residues in the CDR3. The data were produced by immunoSEQ multiplex PCR, yet TCRdb's version contains in-frame clones alone and is incomplete. Counted here are 150,000 to 180,000 clones, 86% occurring once; the ten biggest clones make up around 24%. The source material was PBMCs. This clonotype was obtained from a man aged 18 to 35 in good health and CMV-seropositive. The genes are TRBV4-3 and TRBJ1-1; 9 nucleotides line up with TRBD1. This chain's CDR3 is CASSPGQGNTEAFF. The CDR3 DNA sequence: TGCGCCAGCAGCCCGGGACAGGGGAACACTGAAGCTTTCTTT.